This TCR beta chain was recorded in a study of blood T cell repertoires in COVID-19. Here immunoSEQ multiplex PCR was the method, and the copy in TCRdb shows in-frame clones only, minus some. The sample includes over 60,000 clones, nearly 90% of them seen just once. Germline CDR1 SGHAT, CDR2 FQNNGV. This CDR3 comprises 12 residues. The V end lost 3 bases, the J end lost 4 bases, and 6 bases lay between the germline ends. This chain uses TRBV11-2 with TRBJ1-2; D remains ambiguous. The clonotype was recovered from a man of 80 years or more with acute or convalescent COVID-19. The sample comprised peripheral blood. This CDR3 reads CASSFVSYGYTF. CDR3 nucleotide sequence: TGTGCCAGCAGCTTCGTGAGCTATGGCTACACCTTC.